This paragraph covers one T cell receptor beta chain sequence. The germline CDR1 and CDR2 sequences are KGHSH and LQKENI. The CDR3 is 14 residues long. V lost 5 bases to trimming and J lost 6 bases, with 14 bases between them. The record originates from a study of blood T cell repertoires in COVID-19. Overall study context: The United States, Italy and Spain were the sources of the acute and convalescent COVID-19 samples.

As handled by the study authors: Amplification of reference gene primers was used by the study to estimate nucleated cell counts. Generated by immunoSEQ multiplex PCR, the TCRdb table keeps only in-frame clones and is missing some. V, J and clone size are those of that table, while D and trimming were read from the DNA. The data hold about 150,000 clones, with approximately 85% observed a single time. The sequence was collected from a woman aged 55-75 years with COVID-19, enrolled during active disease. The sample was peripheral blood. The J gene is TRBJ2-1, the V gene TRBV18, with D perhaps matching TRBD1 (5 bases). The CDR3 spells CASSASSGINEQFF. The CDR3 nucleotides read TGTGCCAGCTCAGCATCCTCAGGGATCAATGAGCAGTTCTTC.